The 28 T cell receptor beta chains below were found in one sample sequenced in a study of monozygotic twins with inflammatory bowel disease. From its re-call of the 5' RACE reads, TCRdb lists each CDR3 protein once, without DNA. Its clone listing holds about 210,000 distinct CDR3 sequences. The sequencing input was blood. The receptors derive from a human donor with ulcerative colitis or Crohn's disease, or a healthy co-twin of an affected twin (not recorded which).

The chain's CDR3 is CASRLSGGDHEQYF. This rearrangement joins TRBV28 to TRBJ2-7. The germline V gene encodes CDR1 MDHEN and CDR2 SYDVKM. The CDR3 runs to 14 residues.

J is TRBJ2-1 and V is TRBV5-1; no DNA is available, so the TRBD2 call from TCRdb remains unchecked. The CDR3 is made up of 13 amino acids. Germline V CDR1 and CDR2: SGHRS, YFSETQ. The CDR3 spells CASSPRTHNEQFF.

The rearrangement uses TRBV20-1 and TRBJ1-4; the TCRdb call, TRBD1, lacks DNA for checking. CDR3 length: 14 residues. Germline lookup yields CDR1 DFQATT and CDR2 SNEGSKA (reference sequence). This CDR3 reads CSALRQPSNEKLFF.

This chain uses TRBV27 with TRBJ1-5. The CDR3 spans 16 residues. Germline V gene sequence: CDR1 MNHEY, CDR2 SMNVEV (reference sequence). This CDR3 is CASSLSGTSAEMPQHF.

The chain couples TRBV20-1 to TRBJ2-3; without DNA, the TCRdb call of TRBD1 cannot be checked. Germline V gene lookup returns CDR1 DFQATT and CDR2 SNEGSKA (reference sequence). The CDR3 totals 14 residues. CDR3 region: CSASPGLAADTQYF.

The rearrangement uses TRBV11-2 and TRBJ2-3; TCRdb names TRBD2, which stays unverified in the absence of DNA. The CDR3 is made up of 20 amino acids. Germline V lookup: CDR1 SGHAT, CDR2 FQNNGV. The CDR3 loop is CASSYRTSGGAGGVTDTQYF.

V and J are TRBV2 and TRBJ1-5; absent DNA, TCRdb's TRBD1 call cannot be checked. The CDR3 sequence is 13 residues long. Germline CDR1 reads SNHLY; CDR2 reads FYNNEI. CDR3 region: CASTRTGDQPQHF.

The genes are TRBV12-3 or TRBV12-4 and TRBJ1-2; lacking DNA, the TRBD1 call made by TCRdb goes unchecked. This CDR3 region has 13 residues. The CDR3: CASSSGHNYGYTF.

The V call is TRBV12-3 or TRBV12-4, the J call TRBJ1-1; TCRdb selects TRBD1, and the lack of DNA leaves this call unchecked. This CDR3 comprises 14 residues. The CDR3 spells CASSFSSRDTEAFF.

The chain carries TRBV3-1 and TRBJ2-1. The CDR3 sequence is 14 residues long. CDR1 is LGHDT and CDR2 is YNNKEL in the germline V gene (reference sequence). The CDR3 region is CASSLVQSYNEQFF.

V and J are TRBV20-1 and TRBJ1-6; checking the TCRdb D call of TRBD1 is not possible without DNA. Germline V gene lookup returns CDR1 DFQATT and CDR2 SNEGSKA (reference sequence). CDR3 length: 14 amino acids. Here the CDR3 reads CSAQPEGNNSPLHF.

This chain links TRBV5-1 with TRBJ2-5. Per germline, CDR1 SGHRS and CDR2 YFSETQ. The CDR3 has 14 residues. CDR3 sequence reads: CASSLTERKETQYF.

This chain uses TRBV6-1 with TRBJ2-3; TCRdb calls TRBD1, which cannot be checked without DNA. The CDR3 extends over 15 amino acids. The germline V gene encodes CDR1 MNHNS and CDR2 SASEGT. CDR3: CASSHGTGGTDTQYF.

The chain uses TRBV28 and TRBJ1-4; TCRdb lists TRBD1, though no DNA is available to test this call. The CDR3 length is 18 residues. The germline gives CDR1 MDHEN, CDR2 SYDVKM. CDR3 region: CASYPDGLLGVRSEKLFF.

V gene TRBV4-1 combines with J gene TRBJ1-2; with no DNA, the TCRdb D assignment of TRBD1 cannot be verified. The CDR3 is 14 residues long. The germline V gene encodes CDR1 MGHRA and CDR2 YSYEKL. The CDR3 loop reads CASSQGDRIYGYTF.

J is TRBJ2-7 and V is TRBV3-1; the D call from TCRdb, TRBD1, cannot be confirmed without DNA. CDR1 is LGHDT, CDR2 YNNKEL, per germline (reference sequence). CDR3 size: 14 residues. CDR3: CASSRLGQGYEQYF.

This chain joins TRBV5-6 and TRBJ2-7; TCRdb picks TRBD1, but there is no DNA to check that call. This CDR3 spans 12 amino acids. Germline V gene data show CDR1 as SGHDT and CDR2 as YYEEEE. The CDR3 here is CASSSRRGEQYF. Combining the CDR3 with reference TRBV5-6 and TRBJ2-7 gives the whole variable domain DAGVTQSPTHLIKTRGQQVTLRCSPKSGHDTVSWYQQALGQGPQFIFQYYEEEERQRGNFPDRFSGHQFPNYSSELNVNALLLGDSALYLCASSSRRGEQYFGPGTRLTVT.

V is TRBV10-3 and J is TRBJ2-1; TCRdb's D call of TRBD2 is untestable without DNA. The germline V gene has CDR1 ENHRY and CDR2 SYGVKD. This CDR3 has 15 amino acids. The CDR3: CAISGSGGALDEQFF.

The gene calls are TRBV9 and TRBJ1-1. This CDR3 comprises 11 residues. Germline V gene lookup returns CDR1 SGDLS and CDR2 YYNGEE. This chain's CDR3 is CASSAHAKLVF.

The V and J genes are TRBV20-1 and TRBJ1-2; no DNA is available, so the TRBD1 call from TCRdb remains unchecked. Per the germline V gene, CDR1 is DFQATT and CDR2 is SNEGSKA (reference sequence). The CDR3 is 16 amino acids. The CDR3 loop is CSARDGGRRSNYGYTF.

This chain connects TRBV20-1 to TRBJ2-5; absent DNA, TCRdb's TRBD1 call cannot be checked. The germline gives CDR1 DFQATT, CDR2 SNEGSKA (reference sequence). This CDR3 is 13 amino acids long. The CDR3 reads CSATQGSQETQYF.

The genes are TRBV3-1 and TRBJ2-3; the D gene TCRdb calls, TRBD2, cannot be checked with no DNA. Germline V gene lookup returns CDR1 LGHDT and CDR2 YNNKEL (reference sequence). CDR3 length: 15 amino acids. CDR3 in amino acids: CASRQTASSADTQYF.

The chain employs TRBV5-1 and TRBJ1-1; TCRdb outputs TRBD1, but without DNA this stays unchecked. Germline values: CDR1 SGHRS, CDR2 YFSETQ. CDR3 size: 14 residues. This CDR3 reads CASCPTTVKAEAFF.

V usage is TRBV20-1 and J usage is TRBJ2-7; TCRdb outputs TRBD1, but without DNA this stays unchecked. Germline CDR1 and CDR2: DFQATT and SNEGSKA (reference sequence). The CDR3 spans 16 residues. CDR3: CSARDMAGGRVSEQYF.

The J gene is TRBJ2-2, the V gene TRBV7-8; with no DNA, the TCRdb D assignment of TRBD2 cannot be verified. Germline CDR1 reads SGHVS; CDR2 reads FQNEAQ. This CDR3 spans 20 amino acids. CDR3 amino acids: CASSLTLLAGATKNTGELFF.

The gene calls are TRBV3-1 and TRBJ2-1; absent DNA, TCRdb's TRBD1 call cannot be checked. Germline lookup yields CDR1 LGHDT and CDR2 YNNKEL (reference sequence). This CDR3 has 17 residues. The CDR3: CASSHPSGDRTYNEQFF.

The chain employs TRBV24-1 and TRBJ2-2; TCRdb gives TRBD2 as the D gene, but with no DNA this cannot be confirmed. CDR1 is KGHDR, CDR2 SFDVKD, per germline. The CDR3 length is 16 residues. The CDR3 here is CATSEGAGMNTGELFF.

Here the CDR3 reads CASSPGRGGIQYF. The rearrangement joins TRBV18 to TRBJ2-4; TCRdb picks TRBD1, but there is no DNA to check that call. Germline loops: CDR1 KGHSH, CDR2 LQKENI. CDR3 length: 13 amino acids.